This entry describes one T cell receptor beta chain. What antigen it recognizes has not been identified. Base-call qualities are not available, and no considerably larger clone is one nucleotide away. The time point label on this specimen signifies: baseline before first vaccination. The vaccinee samples were drawn from two UK trials, COV001 and COV002, one of which was a single-blind randomized controlled phase 2/3 trial testing AZD1222 (ChAdOx1 nCoV-19) in healthy adults. For TCRbeta chain sequencing, PBMC samples from trial participants were taken at day 0 and at day 28 after the second dose. This entry belongs to a study of T cell responses to AZD1222 COVID-19 vaccine listed by TCRdb under 2021. Regarding the research as a whole: AZD1222 recipients given second doses at about 4 weeks or at about 12 weeks were pooled, since spike-specific TCR depth and breadth were not found to differ between the two schedules. TCR sequencing was performed for some 250 trial participants, of whom 200 to 210 were given two doses of AZD1222 and some 25 were given two doses of MenACWY control vaccine. Trial participants were enrolled by age into subgroups of 18-55, 56-69 and 70-plus years, and 148, 28 and 57 TCR-sequenced participants, respectively, were included in these subgroups.

The CDR3 regions of human TCRbeta chains were analyzed by immunosequencing. The study's processing was this. Repertoire TCRs were matched against a reference library of SARS-CoV-2-specific TCRs generated with the MIRA antigen-specificity platform. Breadth meant the fraction of unique TCRs that were SARS-CoV-2-associated, whereas depth meant the fraction of total T cells that were SARS-CoV-2-associated. Each spike-specific TCR was assigned to its reactive spike region and to a CD4 or CD8 class using the MIRA data. Log10-transformed breadth and depth values were compared by one-way ANOVA with Sidak's multiple comparisons tests. TCRdb holds this immuneACCESS table with in-frame rearrangements only. Some clones are missing; in checked studies, unresolved V genes explain under half, and the rest has no known cause. Clone size and V and J calls were adopted from that table, with D and trimming inferred from the DNA. Counted in this sample were about 120,000 clones; approximately 93% of them appeared once. The ten biggest clones cover roughly 4.5% of the sample.

Study-wide findings and limitations: Participants were mostly white British and included more females than males, and it was suggested by the authors that clonal diversity may have been underestimated. Because no day 14 peak-response samples were available, the repertoires could be characterized only after the peak T cell response. After two AZD1222 doses, both the breadth and the depth of spike-specific TCRs were significantly higher than at day 0 and than in MenACWY recipients. The vaccine-associated CD4 TCRs covered the entire spike protein, and the dominant responses fell in regions 160-218 and 743-854. Reportedly, almost half of the unique spike-specific TCRs recognized epitopes lying outside the regions that are mutated in the B.1.351 and B.1.1.7 variants. Conclusions about previously exposed vaccinees were limited because only a handful of AZD1222 recipients were SARS-CoV-2 seropositive at baseline. In the small 56-69-year group, the increase in depth fell short of significance, most likely because of low power.

CDR3 length: 15 amino acids, cysteine to phenylalanine. Just CDR3 DNA is preserved here, 45 bases in frame from base 1. A distance of 11 bases separates the germline ends of V and J, which lose 1 base and 4 bases respectively. The germline V gene (reference sequence) gives CDR1 as LGHDT and CDR2 as YNNKEL. This material consisted of peripheral blood, taken on day 0 of AZD1222 vaccination. This TCR came from an adult in good health. Recombination connected TRBV3-1 (or the pseudogene TRBV3-2) to TRBJ1-5; possibly the D gene is TRBD1, per 5 matching bases. The CDR3 protein is CASSQGYGGNQPQHF. The DNA sequence reads TGTGCCAGCAGCCAAGGCTACGGGGGAAATCAGCCCCAGCATTTT.